The rows below give T cell receptor beta chains drawn from one sample of a study of cytomegalovirus exposure and HLA in healthy donors. The repertoire was sequenced with immunoSEQ multiplex PCR; TCRdb's copy has only in-frame clones and lacks some. The table lists roughly 130,000 clones, less than 85% of them singletons, with approximately 2.1% in the top ten. The sample taken for sequencing was PBMCs. These TCRs come from a woman between 35 and 50 years old in good health and CMV-seropositive. The CDR3 runs from the conserved cysteine through the conserved F or W. The order of the fields is V gene, CDR3 protein.

>TRBV5-4
CASSAGQMSSYEQYF
>TRBV7-9
CASSLQREIDTQYF
>TRBV5-1
CASSLMDRINAKLFF
>TRBV28
CASTPQDWYGYTF
>TRBV19
CASSTAIIGNQPQHF
>TRBV10-3
CATRQTMNTEAFF
>TRBV5-4
CASSSGQGTTNEKLFF
>TRBV27
CASSPGGQGNQPQHF
>TRBV6-1
CASSELRGGGQETQYF
>TRBV4-2
CASSQAGATNEKLFF
>TRBV6-1
CASSEAQTSGGPLGFRELFF
>TRBV7-2
CASSLVGGGTKNEQYF
>TRBV9
CASSVEDSRNQPQHF
>TRBV5-4
CASSFRGTSGGSTDTQYF
>TRBV30
CAWSPGATSAYEQYF
>TRBV5-1
CASSLSGGRNSPLHF
>TRBV4-1
CASSRKGLAGSTGELFF
>TRBV27
CASSSDSSGRGDTQYF
>TRBV28
CASSPPPGQGFKAFF
>TRBV28
CASRTPGTGGVNTEAFF
>TRBV5-1
CASSLAGNRAEYEQYF
>TRBV6-6
CASTAGGSYNEQFF
>TRBV6-1
CASSELTGSALATNEKLFF
>TRBV9
CASSVGSGLAGGPFVYNEQFF
>TRBV7-2
CAGTKGAPNTGELFF
>TRBV7-2
CASSLVSGFNEKLFF
>TRBV6-1
CASLTGAVKGYTF
>TRBV15
CATSRVPGGNSNQPQHF
>TRBV5-6
CASSSGQGVHEQYF